This passage covers 28 T cell receptor beta chains from one sample sequenced in a study of cytomegalovirus exposure and HLA in healthy donors. The PCR was carried out with 60 Vbeta primers and 13 Jbeta primers. Profiling relied on immunoSEQ multiplex PCR, and the TCRdb table lists in-frame clones only, not all of them. The sample carries under 140,000 clones, about 80% recorded once. The sample taken for sequencing was PBMCs. Receptors were obtained from a woman aged 55-75 years in good health and CMV-seropositive.

This rearrangement joins TRBV5-1 to TRBJ2-1; 13 bases map to TRBD2. The length of the CDR3 is 16 residues. Losses at the gene ends were 4 bases for V and 9 bases for J; bases not matched to a gene: 10. Germline V gives CDR1 SGHRS, CDR2 YFSETQ. The DNA for the CDR3 is TGCGCCAGCAGCGCGACCGGACTAGCGGGAGTTGGTGAGCAGTTCTTC. Translated: CASSATGLAGVGEQFF.

The V and J genes are TRBV27 and TRBJ1-2, with D perhaps TRBD1 (6 bases). V lost 6 bases and J lost 0, with 17 bases in between. The CDR3 spans 16 residues. Looked up from germline, CDR1 is MNHEY and CDR2 is SMNVEV (reference sequence). The CDR3 protein is CASSPEGGEANYGYTF. The CDR3 bases are TGTGCCAGCAGCCCCGAAGGGGGGGAAGCTAACTATGGCTACACCTTC.

The DNA of the CDR3 is TGTGCCAGCTCGTTAGGGACTAGCTACGAGCAGTACTTC. This gives the protein CASSLGTSYEQYF. The chain employs TRBV18 and TRBJ2-7; 8 bases match TRBD2. Trimming at V came to 6 bases and at J to 3 bases, leaving 4 bases not matched to a gene. The CDR3 loop spans 13 amino acids. Germline V gene sequence: CDR1 KGHSH, CDR2 LQKENI.

The CDR3 nucleotides read TGCGCCAGCAGCATCCGGCGGGACAGCAACACTGAAGCTTTCTTT. Encoded protein: CASSIRRDSNTEAFF. The chain combines TRBV5-1 with TRBJ1-1; 7 bases map to TRBD1. Germline V gene sequence: CDR1 SGHRS, CDR2 YFSETQ. The CDR3 is made up of 15 amino acids. With 4 bases clipped from V and 2 bases from J, the junction kept 8 bases outside the gene matches.

As regards this clone: The sample has other DNA sequences that encode this CDR3 too. The rearrangement joins TRBV6-5 to TRBJ2-7; possible D gene TRBD2, 6 bases. The V gene's germline CDR1 is MNHEY and CDR2 SVGAGI. Deletions cut 5 bases from V and 2 bases from J, with 13 bases between. This CDR3 has 14 residues. This CDR3 is CASSRGLPTYEQYF. The CDR3 coding sequence is TGTGCCAGCAGTAGGGGACTGCCGACCTACGAGCAGTACTTC.

The J gene is TRBJ2-5, the V gene TRBV5-4; D is perhaps TRBD1 (6 bases). CDR1 and CDR2 (germline): SGHNT, YYREEE (reference sequence). The CDR3 has 14 amino acids. V lost 2 bases to trimming and J lost 5 bases, with 13 bases between them. CDR3 residues: CASSLQGSSETQYF. DNA of the CDR3: TGTGCCAGCAGCTTACAGGGAAGTTCGGAGACCCAGTACTTC.

J is TRBJ2-7 and V is TRBV7-9; 13 positions match TRBD2. With V trimmed by 5 bases and J by 1 base, 8 bases remained unmatched. The CDR3 contains 17 residues. Germline CDR1 and CDR2: SEHNR and FQNEAQ (reference sequence). Here the CDR3 DNA reads TGTGCCAGCAGCCAATGGACTAGCGGGAGTTTTTCCTACGAGCAGTACTTC. Translating it yields CASSQWTSGSFSYEQYF.

This chain uses TRBV7-9 with TRBJ1-1; 8 bases match TRBD1. Germline V CDR1 and CDR2: SEHNR, FQNEAQ (reference sequence). There are 12 residues in the CDR3. J was trimmed by 10 bases and V by 4 bases; bases with no gene match: 5. The CDR3 DNA reads as TGTGCCAGCAGCTCGTGGACAGGGAGAGCTTTCTTT. Its translation is CASSSWTGRAFF.

The V call is TRBV29-1, the J call TRBJ2-1, with a tentative D call TRBD2 (6 bases). CDR3 length: 13 amino acids. The V end lost 7 bases, the J end lost 3 bases, and 13 bases lay between the germline ends. From germline, CDR1 is SQVTM and CDR2 ANQGSEA. CDR3 bases: TGCAGCGGCCGGGACTCCAACTACAATGAGCAGTTCTTC. Residues: CSGRDSNYNEQFF.

The chain is built from TRBV6-1 and TRBJ2-7; 11 nucleotides align to TRBD1. The CDR3 spans 15 residues. Germline V gives CDR1 MNHNS, CDR2 SASEGT. V shed 6 bases, J shed 2 bases, and the junction held 6 bases outside the gene matches. The CDR3 here is CASRKPGQGAYEQYF. CDR3 DNA: TGTGCCAGCAGAAAACCGGGACAGGGGGCCTACGAGCAGTACTTC.

This sequence joins TRBV28 and TRBJ1-3; no reliable D call. The V end lost 5 bases, the J end lost 4 bases, and 15 bases lay between the germline ends. Germline V gene lookup returns CDR1 MDHEN and CDR2 SYDVKM. CDR3 length equals 15 residues. CDR3 sequence: CASSTEAGSGNTIYF. The DNA of the CDR3 is TGTGCCAGCAGTACCGAGGCGGGGTCGGGAAACACCATATATTTT. The variable domain in full, completed from reference TRBV28 and TRBJ1-3, reads DVKVTQSSRYLVKRTGEKVFLECVQDMDHENMFWYRQDPGLGLRLIYFSYDVKMKEKGDIPEGYSVSREKKERFSLILESASTNQTSMYLCASSTEAGSGNTIYFGEGSWLTVV.

This sequence joins TRBV9 and TRBJ2-7, with 9 nucleotides matching TRBD2. Germline CDR1 is SGDLS and CDR2 is YYNGEE. Germline trimming cut 0 bases from V and 2 bases from J; bases unmatched to any gene: 6. The CDR3 extends over 16 amino acids. CDR3 in amino acids: CASSVEGSGRPYEQYF. The CDR3 DNA follows: TGTGCCAGCAGCGTAGAGGGCAGCGGGAGGCCCTACGAGCAGTACTTC.

The rearrangement joins TRBV6-1 to TRBJ2-7, with 8 bases matching TRBD2. Looked up from germline, CDR1 is MNHNS and CDR2 is SASEGT. Trimming cost V 6 bases and J 2 bases; bases outside gene matches: 9. This CDR3 contains 15 residues. The CDR3 loop reads CASRLAGTRAYEQYF. For the CDR3, the DNA is TGTGCCAGCAGACTGGCCGGGACTAGGGCCTACGAGCAGTACTTC.

In its sample, this clone was seen once. The gene calls are TRBV15 and TRBJ2-1, with 16 bases that match TRBD2. Germline V gene data show CDR1 as LNHNV and CDR2 as YYDKDF (reference sequence). CDR3 length: 18 amino acids. J was trimmed by 8 bases and V by 3 bases; bases with no gene match: 10. Here the CDR3 reads CATSRMGLAGGLVHEQFF. CDR3 nucleotide sequence: TGTGCCACCAGCAGGATGGGACTAGCGGGAGGGCTTGTTCATGAGCAGTTCTTC.

CDR3 in amino acids: CASSQQQFGPTGVGETQYF. As DNA, the CDR3 is TGTGCCAGCAGCCAACAACAGTTCGGTCCGACAGGGGTCGGAGAGACCCAGTACTTC. V gene TRBV4-2 combines with J gene TRBJ2-5, with 8 bases identical to TRBD1. Germline lookup yields CDR1 LGHNA and CDR2 YNFKEQ. The CDR3 contains 19 residues. With 2 bases clipped from V and 4 bases from J, the junction kept 18 bases outside the gene matches.

The chain recombines TRBV27 with TRBJ1-1, with D possibly TRBD1 on 5 matching bases. This CDR3 is built from 14 residues. From germline, CDR1 is MNHEY and CDR2 SMNVEV (reference sequence). V was cut by 5 bases and J by 11 bases, with 21 bases left in between. The CDR3 region has the DNA TGTGCCAGCAGTCCCCGCGGGGACGGTTTGACGGCTTTCTTT. Translated, it gives CASSPRGDGLTAFF.

The V gene is TRBV27, the J gene TRBJ1-1, with TRBD1 matching over 10 bases. Losses at the gene ends were 6 bases for V and 0 bases for J; bases not matched to a gene: 1. CDR3 length equals 14 residues. Germline CDR1 is MNHEY and CDR2 is SMNVEV (reference sequence). The CDR3 DNA reads as TGTGCCAGCAGGACAGGGGGCCTGAACACTGAAGCTTTCTTT. This encodes CASRTGGLNTEAFF.

The V and J genes are TRBV6-6 and TRBJ1-5, with D hard to call. The CDR3 has 16 amino acids. V was cut by 2 bases and J by 2 bases, with 13 bases left in between. CDR1 and CDR2 from the germline V gene are MNHNY and SVGAGI (reference sequence). The CDR3 loop is CASSYVPVVGNQPQHF. The DNA of the CDR3 is TGTGCCAGCAGTTACGTACCGGTTGTGGGCAATCAGCCCCAGCATTTT.

The V call is TRBV15, the J call TRBJ2-5; 8 bases are shared with TRBD1. The CDR3 is 13 residues long. Germline CDR1 LNHNV, CDR2 YYDKDF (reference sequence). The J segment lost 2 bases and the V segment lost 6 bases, leaving 2 bases of the junction unmatched. The CDR3 loop reads CATRGQGQETQYF. DNA of the CDR3: TGTGCCACCAGAGGACAGGGTCAAGAGACCCAGTACTTC.

V usage is TRBV30 and J usage is TRBJ1-1; 8 nucleotides agree with TRBD1. Germline V gene data show CDR1 as GTSNPN and CDR2 as SVGIG (reference sequence). The CDR3 is 13 amino acids. V lost 3 bases to trimming and J lost 3 bases; unmatched junction nucleotides: 3. Here the CDR3 reads CAWRTGGHTEAFF. Written as DNA, the CDR3 is TGTGCCTGGAGAACAGGGGGACACACTGAAGCTTTCTTT.

J is TRBJ1-5 and V is TRBV28; 9 nucleotides match TRBD1. From germline, CDR1 is MDHEN and CDR2 SYDVKM. This CDR3 is built from 16 residues. J was trimmed by 4 bases and V by 1 base; bases with no gene match: 5. The CDR3 nucleotides are TGTGCCAGCAGTTTATCGACAGGGGGTCTAAATCAGCCCCAGCATTTT. Translating it yields CASSLSTGGLNQPQHF.

This chain joins TRBV7-9 and TRBJ1-6; 10 nucleotides agree with TRBD1. The V and J ends lost 5 bases and 12 bases, in that order; junction bases with no gene match: 4. CDR1 is SEHNR, CDR2 FQNEAQ, per germline (reference sequence). The CDR3 contains 13 residues. Here the CDR3 DNA reads TGTGCCAGCAGCACCGGGGACAGGGGACCCCTCCACTTT. This codes for CASSTGDRGPLHF.

The chain uses TRBV18 and TRBJ2-7; TRBD2 is a possible D gene (6 bases). This CDR3 is built from 14 residues. Germline V lookup: CDR1 KGHSH, CDR2 LQKENI. V was clipped by 4 bases and J by 0 bases, with 10 bases between them. The CDR3 DNA sequence: TGTGCCAGCTCACTATACGGGAGCTCCTACGAGCAGTACTTC. Amino acid sequence: CASSLYGSSYEQYF.

The chain combines TRBV7-2 with TRBJ2-1, with a possible D match to TRBD2 (6 bases). The CDR3 extends over 12 amino acids. Germline values: CDR1 SGHTA, CDR2 FQGNSA. V shed 5 bases and J shed 15 bases, with 17 bases lying between them. CDR3 residues: CASSLDRRAGFF. CDR3 DNA sequence: TGTGCCAGCAGCCTTGACCGGAGGGCCGGGTTCTTC.

The V call is TRBV5-8, the J call TRBJ2-1; a possible D gene is TRBD2 (5 bases). The V gene's germline CDR1 is SGHTS and CDR2 YDEGEE. V gave up 2 bases and J gave up 5 bases, with 11 bases separating them. The CDR3 sequence is 14 residues long. DNA for the CDR3: TGTGCCAGCAGCTTTTCACTAGTGCACAATGAGCAGTTCTTC. Its protein is CASSFSLVHNEQFF.

J is TRBJ1-2 and V is TRBV28; weak D call: TRBD1 (5 bases). The CDR3 consists of 19 residues. The V gene lost 5 bases and the J gene lost 2 bases, with 27 bases spanning the gap. The germline V gene has CDR1 MDHEN and CDR2 SYDVKM. The CDR3 DNA reads as TGTGCCAGCAGTCAAAACCTATATTTTCAGGGATTGCAGAACTATGGCTACACCTTC. This gives the protein CASSQNLYFQGLQNYGYTF.

The J gene is TRBJ2-1, the V gene TRBV19; TRBD2 agrees at 8 bases. V shed 3 bases, J shed 10 bases, and the junction held 5 bases outside the gene matches. Looked up from germline, CDR1 is LNHDA and CDR2 is SQIVND (reference sequence). CDR3 size: 13 residues. The CDR3 region is CASSMGSGIEQFF. CDR3 DNA: TGTGCCAGTAGTATGGGTAGCGGGATCGAGCAGTTCTTC.

The J gene is TRBJ1-5, the V gene TRBV9, with D hard to call. This CDR3 contains 15 residues. Germline V gives CDR1 SGDLS, CDR2 YYNGEE. The germline V and J ends were trimmed by 0 bases and 1 base, with 8 bases remaining between them. In DNA, the CDR3 is TGTGCCAGCAGCGTAGATGGGAGGAGCAATCAGCCCCAGCATTTT. Protein: CASSVDGRSNQPQHF.